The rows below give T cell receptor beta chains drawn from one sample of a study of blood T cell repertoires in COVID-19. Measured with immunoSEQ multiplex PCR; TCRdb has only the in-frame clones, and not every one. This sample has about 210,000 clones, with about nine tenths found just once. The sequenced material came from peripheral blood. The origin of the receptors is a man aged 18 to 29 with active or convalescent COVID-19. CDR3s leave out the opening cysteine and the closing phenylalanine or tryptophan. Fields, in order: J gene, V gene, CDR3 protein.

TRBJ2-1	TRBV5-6	ASSLAGASGSIYNEQF
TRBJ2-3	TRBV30	AQEAPPDTQY
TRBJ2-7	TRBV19	ASSPGDRGSYEQY
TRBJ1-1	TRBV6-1	ASSDLGQDNTEAF
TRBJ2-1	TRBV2	ASRGDTYNEQF
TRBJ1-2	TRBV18	ASSLKRDSSTNYGYT
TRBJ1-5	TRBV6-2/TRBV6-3	ASSYEGANQPQH
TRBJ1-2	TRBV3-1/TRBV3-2	ASSQDPGGSYGYT
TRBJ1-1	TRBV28	ASNPGGGWGEAF
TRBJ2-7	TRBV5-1	ASTPTGGPYEQY
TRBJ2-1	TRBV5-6	ASSLVSVSSYNEQF
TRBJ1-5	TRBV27	ASSGQGGDQPQH
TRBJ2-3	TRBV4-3	ASSQRADSTDTQY
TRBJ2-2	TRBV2	ASSGTGGTGELF
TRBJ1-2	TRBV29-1	SVQQGGGYGYT
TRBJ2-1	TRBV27	ASSPDGALNNEQF
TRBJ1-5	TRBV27	ASSPGPKGRQPQH
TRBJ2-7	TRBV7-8	ASSSLFSTEQY
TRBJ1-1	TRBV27	ASSLVGNTEAF
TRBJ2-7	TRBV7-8	ASSLVPYIPGTEAYEQY
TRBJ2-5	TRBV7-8	ASSLVVGGARETQY
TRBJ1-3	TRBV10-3	AISESGTGVHGNTIY
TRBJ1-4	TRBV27	ASRRGITNEKLF
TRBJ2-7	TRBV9	ASSSLPGTSGSYEQY
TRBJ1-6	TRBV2	ASSEDRDSPLH
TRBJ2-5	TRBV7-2	ASSWASGSGETQY
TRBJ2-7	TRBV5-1	ASSPTSGRSSYEQY
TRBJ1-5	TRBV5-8	ASSGGTGVHQPQH
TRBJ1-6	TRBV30	ASKKGGLLYNSPLH
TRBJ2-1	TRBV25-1	ASSEYRGWSSYNEQF
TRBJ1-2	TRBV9	ASSVDGSSYGYT
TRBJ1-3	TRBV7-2	ASSWDSTGNTIY
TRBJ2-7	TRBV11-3	ASSLSGTDYEQY
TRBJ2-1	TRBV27	ASSPLTSGSTSLNEQF
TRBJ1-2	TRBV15	ATSRGPPGAYGYT
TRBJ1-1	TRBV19	ASSPLLQGEAF
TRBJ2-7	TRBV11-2	ASSLVGQGPYEQY
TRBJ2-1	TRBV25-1	ASSEFGGAYNEQF
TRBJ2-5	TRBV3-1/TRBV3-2	ASSQIPEETQY
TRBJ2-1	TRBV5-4	ASSFPWSGGGNEQF
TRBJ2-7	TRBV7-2	ASSFDRGTYEQY
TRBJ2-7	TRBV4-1	ASSQKGQSYEQY
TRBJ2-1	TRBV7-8	ASSSRVLADSYNEQF
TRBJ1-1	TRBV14	ASSPRDRGNTEAF
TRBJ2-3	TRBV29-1	SAEGGGSDTQY
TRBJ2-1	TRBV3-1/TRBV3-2	ASSLDRLSYNEQF
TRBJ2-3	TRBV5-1	ASSPGQSYTDTQY
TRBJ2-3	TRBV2	ASSVGQGASDTQY
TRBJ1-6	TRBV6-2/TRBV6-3	ASSRIGTVMNSPLH
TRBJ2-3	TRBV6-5	ASSSPELALTDTQY
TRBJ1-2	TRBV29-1	SVEGGGGVYGYT
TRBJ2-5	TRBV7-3	ASSLTNGLTQY
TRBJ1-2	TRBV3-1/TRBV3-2	ASSQEVETNGYT
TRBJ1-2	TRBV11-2	ASSLRVGSYGYT
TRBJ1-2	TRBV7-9	ASSLGSDRVSNYGYT
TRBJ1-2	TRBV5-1	ASSLVGRGSYGYT
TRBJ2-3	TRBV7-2	ASRPTSGSVTDTQY
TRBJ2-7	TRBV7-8	ASSLAAGTVGHEQY
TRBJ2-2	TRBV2	ASSGTGGGGELF
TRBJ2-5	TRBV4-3	ASSQGDPAGDETQY